This T cell receptor beta chain derives from a study of blood T cell repertoires in COVID-19. Overall study: In each case, the material was cDNA or gDNA derived from T cells, B-cell-depleted T cells, or PBMCs.

Per germline, CDR1 MGHDK and CDR2 SYGVNS. This CDR3 comprises 13 residues. Trimming took 6 bases from V and 5 from J, leaving 13 bases between them. Source study methods: Reference gene primer amplification gave nucleated cell count estimates. Profiled with immunoSEQ multiplex PCR; TCRdb holds only in-frame clones, not every one. The V and J calls and clone size are taken from that table; D and trimming were inferred from the DNA. The table includes fewer than 350,000 clones, roughly 85% detected once. Individuals drawn from approximately 26 US areas were about 18 to 95 years old. During the 2 weeks before they entered the study, exposed participants had met someone with a PCR-confirmed or clinician-diagnosed COVID-19 case.

Sequenced sample: PBMCs or T cells enriched from blood (not recorded which). V is TRBV25-1 and J is TRBJ1-2; TRBD1 is a possible D gene (5 bases). The TCR originated in a woman in her twenties or thirties who had been exposed to COVID-19. CDR3 sequence reads: CASSPGLMYGYTF. CDR3 sequence (DNA): TGTGCCAGCAGCCCAGGGTTAATGTATGGCTACACCTTC.